The 18 T cell receptor beta chains listed next were all sequenced from one sample in a study of blood T cell repertoires in COVID-19. Libraries were prepared by immunoSEQ multiplex PCR; TCRdb keeps only in-frame clonotypes and omits some of them. The sample carries about 190,000 clones, around four fifths recorded once. Sequenced: peripheral blood. The source is a woman aged 40 to 55 with acute or convalescent COVID-19.

The chain is built from TRBV5-1 and TRBJ2-3, with 7 bases aligning to TRBD2. Germline V CDR1 and CDR2: SGHRS, YFSETQ. Trimming took 3 bases from V and 2 from J; bases not matched to a gene: 9. CDR3 length: 16 amino acids. CDR3 DNA: TGCGCCAGCAGCTGGTTAAGCGGGGAATACACAGATACGCAGTATTTT. Protein sequence: CASSWLSGEYTDTQYF.

The chain links TRBV27 to TRBJ1-5; the match to TRBD1 covers 9 bases. V dropped 6 bases and J dropped 3; count of bases not matched to a gene: 3. CDR3 size: 14 residues. The germline gives CDR1 MNHEY, CDR2 SMNVEV (reference sequence). CDR3 loop: CASRDRGSNQPQHF. The DNA of the CDR3 is TGTGCCAGCAGGGACAGGGGTTCCAATCAGCCCCAGCATTTT.

This chain links TRBV7-3 with TRBJ2-2; TRBD2 matches 9 bases. The V gene's germline CDR1 is SGHTA and CDR2 FQGTGA. With V trimmed by 8 bases and J by 5 bases, 15 bases remained unmatched. This CDR3 is built from 17 residues. CDR3: CASVVSGRFNETGELFF. CDR3 DNA: TGTGCCAGCGTGGTTAGCGGGAGATTCAACGAGACCGGGGAGCTGTTTTTT.

The chain has TRBV14 and TRBJ1-3; D is possibly TRBD1 (6 bases). With 1 base removed from V and 2 bases from J, the gap between germline ends came to 9 bases. Germline V lookup: CDR1 SGHDN, CDR2 FVKESK. The CDR3 covers 15 residues. The CDR3 spells CASSQVGTPGNTIYF. For the CDR3, the DNA is TGTGCCAGCAGCCAAGTCGGGACACCTGGAAACACCATATATTTT.

This sequence joins TRBV5-1 and TRBJ2-7; D is unclear. Germline lookup yields CDR1 SGHRS and CDR2 YFSETQ. CDR3 length: 14 residues. V was clipped by 0 bases and J by 2 bases, with 9 bases between them. The chain's CDR3 is CASSLEFQAYEQYF. The CDR3 DNA is TGCGCCAGCAGCTTGGAGTTCCAGGCCTACGAGCAGTACTTC.

V is TRBV19 and J is TRBJ1-6; no clear D. Germline CDR1 is LNHDA and CDR2 is SQIVND (reference sequence). V was pared by 3 bases and J by 3 bases, with 6 bases between. This CDR3 is built from 14 residues. The CDR3 nucleotides are TGTGCCAGTAGTATCCGGGACTATAATTCACCCCTCCACTTT. Amino acids: CASSIRDYNSPLHF.

This clone was counted only a few times. The chain recombines TRBV7-2 with TRBJ1-5; 8 bases fit TRBD1. Germline CDR1 reads SGHTA; CDR2 reads FQGNSA. The ends lost 0 bases at V and 11 bases at J; junction bases unmatched: 6. There are 14 residues in the CDR3. The CDR3 nucleotides read TGTGCCAGCAGCTTAGCGGGACAGGTGGGGTCCCAGCATTTT. Its translation is CASSLAGQVGSQHF.

The V gene is TRBV5-1, the J gene TRBJ2-1; TRBD2 matches 10 bases. CDR3 length: 16 amino acids. Germline V gives CDR1 SGHRS, CDR2 YFSETQ. V lost 0 bases and J lost 3; bases outside the gene matches: 3. CDR3 protein: CASSLVGLANYNEQFF. The CDR3 nucleotides are TGCGCCAGCAGCTTGGTGGGACTAGCGAACTACAATGAGCAGTTCTTC. Full variable domain (rest looked up from reference TRBV5-1 and TRBJ2-1): KAGVTQTPRYLIKTRGQQVTLSCSPISGHRSVSWYQQTPGQGLQFLFEYFSETQRNKGNFPGRFSGRQFSNSRSEMNVSTLELGDSALYLCASSLVGLANYNEQFFGPGTRLTVL.

V gene TRBV27 combines with J gene TRBJ1-6, with 10 bases aligning to TRBD1. Germline CDR1 reads MNHEY; CDR2 reads SMNVEV (reference sequence). The CDR3 contains 15 residues. The V and J ends lost 7 bases and 8 bases, in that order; junction bases with no gene match: 8. This CDR3 is CASTLGTGADSPLHF. DNA for the CDR3: TGTGCCAGCACCCTGGGGACAGGGGCGGATTCACCCCTCCACTTT.

The chain carries TRBV11-2 and TRBJ1-2, with D hard to call. V shed 4 bases and J shed 1 base, with 7 bases lying between them. From germline, CDR1 is SGHAT and CDR2 FQNNGV. This CDR3 spans 13 amino acids. CDR3 in DNA: TGTGCCAGCAGCTCCCAGGTTAACTATGGCTACACCTTC. It encodes CASSSQVNYGYTF.

The J gene is TRBJ2-4, the V gene TRBV7-6, with a tentative D call TRBD1 (6 bases). CDR1 and CDR2 (germline): SGHVS, FNYEAQ. Trimming stripped 5 bases from V and 6 bases from J, with 20 bases between. The CDR3 has 16 residues. The CDR3, as DNA: TGTGCCAGCAGCCCAGGGGCGTCACACTCGCCAAACATTCAGTACTTC. This encodes CASSPGASHSPNIQYF.

The chain employs TRBV5-4 and TRBJ1-6; a weak D match, TRBD1 (5 bases). V lost 4 bases and J lost 8, with 13 bases in between. The length of the CDR3 is 14 residues. The germline V gene encodes CDR1 SGHNT and CDR2 YYREEE (reference sequence). CDR3 nucleotides: TGTGCCAGCAGCATCCGCAGGGAGGATTCACCCCTCCACTTT. The encoded protein is CASSIRREDSPLHF.

The chain carries TRBV20-1 and TRBJ2-3; D is uncertain. Germline CDR1 and CDR2: DFQATT and SNEGSKA (reference sequence). The ends were cut back, 6 bases at V and 1 base at J, with 5 bases in the middle. The CDR3 sequence is 11 residues long. The CDR3 DNA follows: TGCAGTGCGCAGGGCACAGATACGCAGTATTTT. It is translated as CSAQGTDTQYF.

The chain employs TRBV5-1 and TRBJ2-5, with 11 bases fitting TRBD1. Germline loops: CDR1 SGHRS, CDR2 YFSETQ. The V gene end was trimmed by 4 bases and the J gene end by 2 bases; junction bases not matched to a gene: 7. CDR3 length: 16 residues. CDR3 region: CASSPGQGARQETQYF. The CDR3 DNA reads TGCGCCAGCAGCCCCGGACAGGGGGCGCGACAAGAGACCCAGTACTTC.

The rearrangement joins TRBV7-9 to TRBJ2-1; D gene uncertain. The V end lost 3 bases, the J end lost 9 bases, and 9 bases lay between the germline ends. The CDR3 is made up of 12 amino acids. The germline V gene has CDR1 SEHNR and CDR2 FQNEAQ (reference sequence). Written as DNA, the CDR3 is TGTGCCAGCAGCTTGAACTATATTGAGCAGTTCTTC. This codes for CASSLNYIEQFF.

V is TRBV25-1 and J is TRBJ1-5; TRBD1 might be the D (6 bases). CDR1 and CDR2 from the germline V gene are MGHDK and SYGVNS. The V and J ends lost 6 bases and 7 bases respectively, with 13 bases between them. This CDR3 is built from 13 residues. CDR3 region: CASRGGGGQPQHF. The CDR3 bases are TGTGCCAGCAGAGGGGGGGGTGGGCAGCCCCAGCATTTT.

The chain combines TRBV19 with TRBJ2-5; 12 bases are a match to TRBD2. Germline loops: CDR1 LNHDA, CDR2 SQIVND (reference sequence). The CDR3 is made up of 15 amino acids. V lost 5 bases, J lost 1 base, and 2 bases stayed unmatched. The CDR3 loop reads CASSAGLAGQETQYF. CDR3 in DNA: TGTGCCAGTAGTGCGGGACTAGCGGGCCAAGAGACCCAGTACTTC.

This sequence joins TRBV5-4 and TRBJ1-2; the D is unclear. This CDR3 has 13 amino acids. From germline, CDR1 is SGHNT and CDR2 YYREEE (reference sequence). Trimming stripped 4 bases from V and 1 base from J, with 8 bases between. Written as DNA, the CDR3 is TGTGCCAGCAGCCCCCAGATTAACTATGGCTACACCTTC. Translating it yields CASSPQINYGYTF.